Listed below are T cell receptor beta chains from one sample, sequenced in a study of Graves' ophthalmopathy and Graves' hyperthyroidism. A single record per CDR3 protein comes from TCRdb applying MiXCR to the multiplex PCR reads. The sample yields around 590,000 distinct CDR3 sequences, 35% to 40% seen once. The sequencing input was peripheral blood or thyroid tissue (not recorded which). The receptors derive from an adult man with Graves' hyperthyroidism. Both conserved end residues are trimmed from each CDR3.

TRBV27,TRBJ2-2,ASSPVRTGELF
TRBV12-3/TRBV12-4,TRBJ1-1,ASSLRTGSETANTEAF
TRBV6-5,TRBJ2-7,ASSYSASGGAREQY
TRBV15,TRBJ1-3,ATSRDHRNTIY
TRBV2,TRBJ1-4,ASRGGEKLF
TRBV20-1,TRBJ1-4,SARGGGIVANEKLF
TRBV7-9,TRBJ2-7,ASSYQVGSGTSYEQY
TRBV5-8,TRBJ1-6,ASSLDGGVHSPLH
TRBV15,TRBJ1-1,ATSRSVTEAF
TRBV4-1,TRBJ1-6,ASSPVRDSSYNSPLH
TRBV15,TRBJ2-7,ATKASSLGGSYEQY
TRBV7-9,TRBJ1-4,ASSLGDRGRGEKLF
TRBV20-1,TRBJ2-7,SARGGLEQY
TRBV20-1,TRBJ1-5,SARDRPGQENQPQH
TRBV20-1,TRBJ2-1,SARGGTLYNEQF
TRBV7-2,TRBJ2-1,ASSFRVRLHPDEQF
TRBV11-2,TRBJ1-1,ASSLGTGRSSEAF
TRBV27,TRBJ2-5,ASSLSAGAKETQY
TRBV5-6,TRBJ1-1,ASSLQGRAF
TRBV10-2,TRBJ1-6,ASSYQQMSSYNSPLH